This record covers a single T cell receptor beta chain. Sequencing used immunoSEQ multiplex PCR; TCRdb keeps in-frame clones, though not all of them. The sample lists fewer than 75,000 clones; around 93% were seen once. The data belong to a study of technical replicates of blood from a few donors. Deletions cut 3 bases from V and 4 bases from J, with 5 bases between. Germline assignment: CDR1 SGDLS and CDR2 YYNGEE. This CDR3 is built from 11 residues. Sequencing input: T cells isolated from PBMCs. The chain is built from TRBV9 and TRBJ2-7; D is undetermined. This TCR was sampled from a human donor in good health. The CDR3 DNA follows: TGTGCCAGCAGCGCAACTTACGAGCAGTACTTC. This translates into CASSATYEQYF.